This T cell receptor (beta chain) is drawn from a study of T cells after somatic rescue of genetic block. Method: immunoSEQ multiplex PCR; TCRdb's copy keeps in-frame clones and lacks some. The sample lists under 150,000 clones; under 95% were seen once. The sequencing input was peripheral blood mononuclear cells (PBMCs). The sequence came from a young woman.

CDR3 nucleotide sequence: TGTGCCAGCAGCCGCCGGGACTCTCTCCTTTACTTC. It encodes CASSRRDSLLYF. The chain employs TRBV25-1 and TRBJ2-5; maybe TRBD2 (6 bases). This CDR3 spans 12 amino acids. Germline V gene lookup returns CDR1 MGHDK and CDR2 SYGVNS. Trimming shortened V by 6 bases and J by 14 bases, and 19 bases separated the two germline ends. The entire variable domain, with the rest obtained from reference TRBV25-1 and TRBJ2-5, is as follows: EADIYQTPRYLVIGTGKKITLECSQTMGHDKMYWYQQDPGMELHLIHYSYGVNSTEKGDLSSESTVSRIRTEHFPLTLESARPSHTSQYLCASSRRDSLLYFGPGTRLLVL.